This T cell receptor beta chain was retrieved from a study of OX40 agonist ivuxolimab in advanced cancers. The study in broad terms: Ivuxolimab was an agonistic, fully human IgG2 monoclonal antibody directed against OX40 (CD134), a costimulatory receptor. Intravenous ivuxolimab was administered to patients every 2 weeks at six dose levels: 0.01, 0.1, 0.3, 1.5, 3 and 10 mg/kg. The monotherapy dose-escalation portion (N of about 52 patients) of the phase I ivuxolimab trial is reported in the paper. The purpose of peripheral TCRbeta sequencing was to test whether ivuxolimab changed TCR sequence diversity and led to clonal T-cell expansion. Prior anti-PD-1, anti-PD-L1 or anti-CTLA-4 therapy was permitted, and approximately 40% of dose-escalation patients had received checkpoint inhibitors. The dose-escalation cohort was approximately 83% male with a mean age of about 65 years, ranging from roughly 20 to 80. Partial responses occurred in three dose-escalation patients, of whom one had hepatocellular carcinoma and two had cutaneous melanoma. Among the 50 to 55 dose-escalation patients, some 19 had hepatocellular carcinoma, 15 or so melanoma, 9 renal cell carcinoma and 9 head and neck cancer. Broader findings and caveats from the paper: After ivuxolimab, CD8+ T cells had more expanded clones than CD4+ T cells on average. Low levels of normalized T-cell clonal expansion were also shown by some nonresponding patients. Partial responders in the 0.1-3.0 mg/kg groups had among the lowest normalized peripheral clonal expansion, especially among CD8+ T cells. The antigen specificity of the peripheral T cells that underwent clonal expansion was not determined. At doses of 0.1 to 3.0 mg/kg, clonal expansion of both CD4+ and CD8+ T cells in blood was seen between baseline and week 6.

Patients with autoimmune disease history or receiving systemic immunosuppression were excluded from the trial. Peripheral blood for TCR sequencing was drawn from every dose cohort at baseline, at cycle 4 day 1 and at cycle 7 day 1. Samples came from an open-label, multicenter, first-in-human phase I dose-escalation trial of ivuxolimab. Adults with locally advanced or metastatic melanoma, renal cell carcinoma, hepatocellular carcinoma or head and neck squamous cell carcinoma were enrolled in the trial. CD4+ and CD8+ T cells were sorted separately from peripheral blood before TCR sequencing. Trimming at the junction amounts to 0 bases on V and 9 bases on J, and the germline ends lie 19 bases apart. CDR1 and CDR2 (SGHNT, YYREEE) derive from the germline V gene (reference sequence). Measured from the cysteine to the phenylalanine, the CDR3 is 15 residues long. Only the CDR3 part of the read is kept: 45 bases, read in frame from the first base.

Note on this clone: The antigen this receptor binds is unknown. No base qualities exist here, and no much larger clone lies one base off it.

To sequence the TCRbeta CDR3 region, genomic DNA was isolated from the sorted cells. The immunoSEQ Assay was used for sequencing of TCRbeta CDR3 regions. The immuneACCESS repertoire file appears here via TCRdb, limited to in-frame rearrangements. These files lack a portion of the clones; in checked studies, under half of the deficit traces to unresolved V genes, and the cause of the others is not known. This sample is represented by some 150,000 clones; under 95% of them were singletons. The ten biggest clones cover more than 0.8% of the sample. The receptor was isolated from an adult with an advanced solid tumor such as melanoma, head and neck, liver or kidney cancer. Recombination linked TRBV5-4 to TRBJ2-7; tentative D gene TRBD2, with 7 bases matching. This material consisted of CD4+ or CD8+ T cells sorted from blood, taken in a trial of the OX40 agonist ivuxolimab. DNA sequence: TGTGCCAGCAGCTTGGGGGGAGCTGGGGGGGCGGCGCAGTACTTC. It translates as CASSLGGAGGAAQYF.